This TCR beta chain was observed in a study of blood T cells in healthy people across ages (dated by TCRdb to between 2014 and 2016). Regarding the complete study: In model experiments, template switching captured about one uniquely barcoded TCR beta cDNA molecule for every two T cells. Using deep sequencing normalized with unique cDNA molecular identifiers, the study measured how TCR beta repertoire diversity changes with age. The donors were divided into four age groups: young (average around 16 years), middle-aged (approximately 41), aged (roughly 60) and long-lived (around 80). To avoid experimental bias, donors of different ages were randomly spread across the sequencing lanes. Using the same blood draw, the study looked at two additional independent replicas of 1 million unique cDNA reads for two donors, one aged 18 to 30 and the other aged 80 or older.

The table lists this clonotype with a few counts. It lacks a known antigen. One base away there is no much larger clone; base qualities are not given. Donors were a few dozen systemically healthy Caucasian individuals from Russia aged about 6 to 100 years. Each donor gave approximately 9.3 milliliters of peripheral blood, collected into EDTA-treated Vacutainer tubes. PBMCs were isolated by Ficoll-Paque density-gradient centrifugation, with at least 6.5 million obtained per sample. Total RNA, at least 6 micrograms per sample, was extracted from PBMCs with Trizol reagent. For every donor, an aliquot of PBMCs went through flow cytometry to measure the percentages of naive CD45RAhigh/CD27high T cells. Libraries were made using 5' RACE. Instrument used: Illumina HiSeq 2500. The second PCR ran for roughly 7 to 12 cycles and used a J-beta primer mix along with a sample-barcoded 5' primer. Each TCR beta cDNA molecule received a unique molecular identifier from a template-switch 5' adaptor carrying 12 random nucleotides. At least 2.5 million CDR3-containing paired-end reads were obtained from each sample. The Mint cDNA synthesis kit, primed by a TRBC-specific oligonucleotide, was used to synthesize first-strand cDNA from all RNA. All cDNA was treated with uracil-DNA glycosylase and then went through a first 18-cycle PCR with the universal primers M1SS and BC2_uni_R. The paper's processing steps were these. For normalization, 1 million high-quality reads were randomly selected from each sample, with every read carrying a distinct molecular identifier. Reads with shared molecular identifiers were discarded instead of being binned into consensus sequences. MiTCR, set to a Q25 quality threshold and the strictest error-elimination algorithm, was used for CDR3 identification, clonotype clustering and error correction. A nonparametric unseen species model using Euler transformation provided a lower-bound estimate of total TCR beta diversity. TCRdb cleaned the public reads at Q25 with fastp, built clones with MiXCR and kept in-frame beta chains. Duplicate CDR3 protein sequences are folded into a single record with the most common DNA and genes. These V and J calls are TCRdb output, not the study's own analysis. This sample lists roughly 790,000 distinct CDR3 sequences; about 42% were detected once. Around 20% of the sample belongs to the ten largest clones.

The germline V gene (reference sequence) yields DFQATT for CDR1 and SNEGSKA for CDR2. V is pared back by 2 bases and J by 1 base, with 8 bases lying between the germline termini. The CDR3 runs 13 residues from the cysteine to the phenylalanine. Only the CDR3 region is kept as DNA, spanning 39 bases read in frame from base 1. General conclusions and limits of the study: Observed TCR beta diversity correlated strongly with the percentage of naive T cells measured by flow cytometry. Because donor CMV infection status was unknown, age-related changes in expanded clonotypes were potentially confounded. Observed TCR beta diversity per million T cells fell roughly linearly with age, and a significant reduction was already apparent by age roughly 40. Conclusive comparison of naive and antigen-experienced compartments was prevented by the profiling of bulk unsorted PBMCs. Compared with the aged group, the long-lived group had more naive CD4+ T cells, fewer expanded clones and increased TCR diversity, a pattern suggesting age selection. Estimates of total diversity based on one million sequenced T cells were regarded as lower bounds and as underestimates.

This clonotype was sampled from a woman aged 60-75 years in good health. This receptor chain uses TRBV20-1 and TRBJ2-5; no confident D gene assignment can be made. Sequencing was done on a sample of blood. At the DNA level, the sequence is TGCAGTGCTAGAAAACCAAGCCAAGAGACCCAGTACTTC. This sequence encodes CSARKPSQETQYF.